This T cell receptor beta chain was retrieved from a study of long-term antiretroviral therapy in people with HIV. About the research overall: The oldest specimens predate the 2015 immediate-ART recommendation by about a decade.

Germline V gene data show CDR1 as MNHNY and CDR2 as SVGAGI (reference sequence). V was shortened by 2 bases and J by 7 bases, with 18 bases between the two germline ends. The CDR3 is 15 amino acids. Amounts of 1-10 million cryopreserved PBMC were held in the samples before DNA extraction. This clone is classed as medium-sized. This was the immunoSEQ v3.0 assay at survey level. Profiled with immunoSEQ multiplex PCR; TCRdb holds only in-frame clones, not every one. The repertoire has 23,000 or so clones, around 77% of them found once; the top ten carry roughly 10%. The rearrangement uses TRBV6-6 and TRBJ2-7; D could derive from TRBD1 or TRBD2 (5 bases each). Sequenced material: unsorted PBMCs, taken 2.1 years after starting antiretroviral therapy. The clonotype originates from a man aged 30 to 45 with HIV. CDR3 nucleotide sequence: TGTGCCAGCAGTTACGGACGGGACGAGAAGGGGGAGCAGTACTTC. Protein sequence: CASSYGRDEKGEQYF.